A selection of T cell receptor beta chains follows, all from one sample in a study of radiation and T cells in renal cell carcinoma. TCRdb's copy holds only in-frame clones and misses some; the assay was immunoSEQ multiplex PCR. The table shows under 150,000 clones, with about 81% occurring only once. Sequencing used blood, obtained from a patient whose treatment included radiotherapy and nephrectomy. The receptors here all came from an older woman with renal cell carcinoma. Both conserved end residues are part of each CDR3. Each record gives: V gene, J gene, D gene, clone size, CDR3 protein, CDR3 DNA. D genes are given only for firm matches. Clone sizes are given selectively: once, few, many, or a class where the clone is expanded.

V: TRBV27; J: TRBJ1-1; D: TRBD1; size: -; CDR3: CASSRQGAQGRTEAFF; DNA: TGTGCCAGCAGCCGACAGGGGGCTCAGGGTAGGACTGAAGCTTTCTTT
V: TRBV29-1; J: TRBJ2-3; D: -; size: -; CDR3: CSVETRPRSYF; DNA: TGCAGCGTTGAAACTAGACCCCGGTCGTATTTT
V: TRBV27; J: TRBJ2-7; D: -; size: -; CDR3: CASSYDLGVTYEQYF; DNA: TGTGCCAGCAGTTACGACTTAGGGGTTACCTACGAGCAGTACTTC
V: TRBV5-6; J: TRBJ1-1; D: -; size: -; CDR3: CASSQQGVTEAFF; DNA: TGTGCCAGCAGCCAACAGGGAGTTACTGAAGCTTTCTTT
V: TRBV6-5; J: TRBJ2-4; D: -; size: -; CDR3: CASSYSPGWRGQYF; DNA: TGTGCCAGCAGTTACTCGCCAGGGTGGAGGGGTCAGTACTTC
V: TRBV4-2; J: TRBJ2-2; D: -; size: -; CDR3: CASSQDPPTGELFF; DNA: TGTGCCAGCAGCCAAGATCCCCCCACCGGGGAGCTGTTTTTT
V: TRBV4-3; J: TRBJ1-1; D: -; size: -; CDR3: CASSLTGRGASNTEAFF; DNA: TGCGCCAGCAGCCTGACGGGCCGGGGGGCGTCGAACACTGAAGCTTTCTTT
V: TRBV7-3; J: TRBJ2-2; D: -; size: -; CDR3: CASRETVNTGELFF; DNA: TGTGCCAGCAGGGAGACAGTGAACACCGGGGAGCTGTTTTTT
V: TRBV6-5; J: TRBJ1-5; D: -; size: once; CDR3: CASSYGGSNQPQHF; DNA: TGTGCCAGCAGTTACGGAGGGAGCAATCAGCCCCAGCATTTT
V: TRBV29-1; J: TRBJ2-7; D: TRBD1; size: -; CDR3: CSTFRTGDSEQYF; DNA: TGCAGCACTTTCCGGACAGGGGACTCCGAGCAGTACTTC
V: TRBV25-1; J: TRBJ1-2; D: TRBD1; size: -; CDR3: CASSTMRDRGYTF; DNA: TGTGCCAGCAGTACTATGAGGGACAGGGGCTACACCTTC
V: TRBV6-5; J: TRBJ2-1; D: TRBD1; size: -; CDR3: CASCRQGVSYNEQFF; DNA: TGTGCCAGCTGTAGACAGGGGGTCTCCTACAATGAGCAGTTCTTC
V: TRBV6-6; J: TRBJ2-7; D: -; size: -; CDR3: CASSYGGQGAYEQYF; DNA: TGTGCCAGCAGTTACGGTGGGCAGGGTGCATACGAGCAGTACTTC
V: TRBV4-2; J: TRBJ2-1; D: -; size: -; CDR3: CASSQGAAGSSSANEQFF; DNA: TGTGCCAGCAGCCAAGGAGCGGCAGGGTCCAGCAGTGCCAATGAGCAGTTCTTC
V: TRBV5-1; J: TRBJ1-5; D: -; size: once; CDR3: CASSLVPGDSNQPQHF; DNA: TGCGCCAGCAGCTTGGTCCCGGGCGATAGCAATCAGCCCCAGCATTTT
V: TRBV5-1; J: TRBJ2-3; D: TRBD2; size: -; CDR3: CASSWTSGGADTQYF; DNA: TGCGCCAGCAGCTGGACTAGCGGGGGTGCAGATACGCAGTATTTT
V: TRBV5-1; J: TRBJ2-3; D: -; size: -; CDR3: CASSLSWTASTDTQYF; DNA: TGCGCCAGCAGCCTATCTTGGACAGCTAGCACAGATACGCAGTATTTT
V: TRBV28; J: TRBJ2-4; D: TRBD2; size: -; CDR3: CASSPRLAQNIQYF; DNA: TGTGCCAGCAGCCCACGACTAGCGCAAAACATTCAGTACTTC
V: TRBV4-1; J: TRBJ1-2; D: -; size: -; CDR3: CASSQAGAGYVYGYTF; DNA: TGCGCCAGCAGCCAAGCGGGGGCAGGGTATGTCTATGGCTACACCTTC
V: TRBV28; J: TRBJ1-2; D: -; size: -; CDR3: CASNPGNANYGYTF; DNA: TGTGCCAGCAATCCCGGTAATGCTAACTATGGCTACACCTTC
V: TRBV5-6; J: TRBJ1-6; D: -; size: -; CDR3: CASSPGTRGSPLHF; DNA: TGTGCCAGCAGCCCCGGGACGCGGGGATCACCCCTCCACTTT
V: TRBV27; J: TRBJ2-7; D: -; size: -; CDR3: CASSLVAGSYEQYF; DNA: TGTGCCAGCAGTTTAGTGGCAGGGTCCTACGAGCAGTACTTC
V: TRBV9; J: TRBJ2-2; D: -; size: -; CDR3: CASSVIGAGELFF; DNA: TGTGCCAGCAGCGTAATAGGCGCCGGGGAGCTGTTTTTT
V: TRBV7-3; J: TRBJ2-1; D: TRBD2; size: few; CDR3: CASSPRTSAEQFF; DNA: TGTGCCAGCAGCCCCCGGACTAGCGCTGAGCAGTTCTTC
V: TRBV27; J: TRBJ1-3; D: -; size: -; CDR3: CASSRSGGNTIYF; DNA: TGTGCCAGCAGTCGGTCCGGAGGAAACACCATATATTTT
V: TRBV9; J: TRBJ2-1; D: TRBD2; size: -; CDR3: CASSSLAGGSSYNEQFF; DNA: TGTGCCAGCAGCTCGCTAGCGGGAGGGAGCTCCTACAATGAGCAGTTCTTC
V: TRBV9; J: TRBJ1-3; D: -; size: once; CDR3: CASSFTTGTNSGNTIYF; DNA: TGTGCCAGCAGCTTTACGACCGGGACAAACTCTGGAAACACCATATATTTT
V: TRBV9; J: TRBJ2-7; D: -; size: -; CDR3: CASSEWGGPHEQYF; DNA: TGTGCCAGCAGCGAATGGGGGGGCCCCCACGAGCAGTACTTC
V: TRBV14; J: TRBJ2-7; D: -; size: -; CDR3: CASRANTVYEQYF; DNA: TGTGCCAGCAGGGCGAATACCGTATACGAGCAGTACTTC
V: TRBV9; J: TRBJ2-3; D: TRBD2; size: -; CDR3: CASSPRGSGGPTDTQYF; DNA: TGTGCCAGCAGCCCCCGGGGTAGCGGGGGGCCCACAGATACGCAGTATTTT
V: TRBV19; J: TRBJ1-6; D: TRBD1; size: few; CDR3: CASSFTQGIIGSPLHF; DNA: TGTGCCAGTAGTTTTACACAGGGGATAATTGGGTCACCCCTCCACTTT
V: TRBV19; J: TRBJ2-7; D: TRBD2; size: -; CDR3: CASVSGSYEQYF; DNA: TGTGCCAGTGTCAGCGGGAGCTACGAGCAGTACTTC
V: TRBV15; J: TRBJ2-2; D: -; size: -; CDR3: CATSRDGDPATGELFF; DNA: TGTGCCACCAGCAGAGACGGGGACCCAGCCACCGGGGAGCTGTTTTTT